Following are 2 T cell receptor beta chains from one sample sequenced in a study of shared clonotypes between healthy human individuals. The data were produced by immunoSEQ multiplex PCR, yet TCRdb's version contains in-frame clones alone and is incomplete. In the table there are roughly 2 million clones, 90% to 95% of which are singletons. The source material was naive CD4+ T cells sorted from blood. The subset here: CD45RA+ positively selected. The receptors were sampled from a man between 18 and 29 years old in good health.

The rearrangement joins TRBV30 to TRBJ2-3; D might be TRBD2 (5 bases). This CDR3 contains 13 residues. Germline V CDR1 and CDR2: GTSNPN, SVGIG (reference sequence). Deletions cut 1 base from V and 4 bases from J, with 9 bases between. The CDR3, as DNA: TGTGCCTGGAGTGGGGCGGGCCCAGATACGCAGTATTTT. Its protein is CAWSGAGPDTQYF.

J is TRBJ2-2 and V is TRBV4-2; 14 positions match TRBD2. Germline lookup yields CDR1 LGHNA and CDR2 YNFKEQ. V was pared by 4 bases and J by 0 bases, with 1 base of the junction left unmatched. This CDR3 region has 17 residues. The CDR3 DNA sequence: TGTGCCAGCAGCCTGGGACTAGCGGGAGCGAACACCGGGGAGCTGTTTTTT. Translating gives CASSLGLAGANTGELFF.